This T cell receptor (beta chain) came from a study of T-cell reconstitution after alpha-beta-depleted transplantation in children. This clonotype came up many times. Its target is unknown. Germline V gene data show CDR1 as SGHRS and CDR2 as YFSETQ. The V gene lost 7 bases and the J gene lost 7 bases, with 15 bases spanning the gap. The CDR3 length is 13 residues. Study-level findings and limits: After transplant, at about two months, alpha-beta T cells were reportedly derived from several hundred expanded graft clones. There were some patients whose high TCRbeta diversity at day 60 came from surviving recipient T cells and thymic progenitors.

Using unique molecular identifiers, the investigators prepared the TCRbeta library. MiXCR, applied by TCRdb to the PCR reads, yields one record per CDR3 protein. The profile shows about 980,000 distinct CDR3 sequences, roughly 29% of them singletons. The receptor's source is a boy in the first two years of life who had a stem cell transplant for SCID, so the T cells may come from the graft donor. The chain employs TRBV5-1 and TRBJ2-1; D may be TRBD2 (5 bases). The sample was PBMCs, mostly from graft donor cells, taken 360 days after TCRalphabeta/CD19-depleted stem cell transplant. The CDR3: CASGIYAGNEQFF. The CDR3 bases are TGCGCCAGCGGAATTTATGCGGGTAATGAGCAGTTCTTC. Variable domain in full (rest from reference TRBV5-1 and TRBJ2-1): KAGVTQTPRYLIKTRGQQVTLSCSPISGHRSVSWYQQTPGQGLQFLFEYFSETQRNKGNFPGRFSGRQFSNSRSEMNVSTLELGDSALYLCASGIYAGNEQFFGPGTRLTVL.